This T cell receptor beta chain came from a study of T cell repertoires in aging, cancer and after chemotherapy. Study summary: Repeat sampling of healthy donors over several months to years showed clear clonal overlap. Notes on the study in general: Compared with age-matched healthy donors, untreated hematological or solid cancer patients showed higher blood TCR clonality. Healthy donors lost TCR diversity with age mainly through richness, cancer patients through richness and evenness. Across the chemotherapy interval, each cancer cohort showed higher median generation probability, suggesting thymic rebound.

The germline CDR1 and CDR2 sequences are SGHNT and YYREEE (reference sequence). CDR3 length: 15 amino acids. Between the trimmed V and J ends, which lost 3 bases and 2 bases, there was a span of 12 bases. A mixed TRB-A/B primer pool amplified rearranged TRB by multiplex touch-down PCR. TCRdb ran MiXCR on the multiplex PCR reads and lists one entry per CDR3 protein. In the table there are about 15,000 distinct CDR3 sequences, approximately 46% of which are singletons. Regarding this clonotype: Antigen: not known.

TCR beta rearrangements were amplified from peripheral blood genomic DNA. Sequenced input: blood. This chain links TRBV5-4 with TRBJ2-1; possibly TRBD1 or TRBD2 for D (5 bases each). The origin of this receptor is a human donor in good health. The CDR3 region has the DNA TGTGCCAGCAGCTCCCCGGGACCGACCTACAATGAGCAGTTCTTC. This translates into CASSSPGPTYNEQFF.